What follows are 30 T cell receptor beta chains derived from one specimen sequenced in a study of T cells in Graves' hyperthyroidism and ophthalmopathy. RNA transcripts were the template for amplifying TCR beta CDR3 regions. First-round RT-PCR targeting the TCR CDR3 was performed with the HTBI primer set. TCRdb re-analysed the multiplex PCR reads in MiXCR, keeping a single row per CDR3 protein. The profile covers under 350,000 distinct CDR3 sequences, with 18% appearing a single time and approximately 49% taken by the ten largest. Sequencing input: blood. The receptors here all came from a woman aged 45-65 years with Graves' hyperthyroidism.

This sequence joins TRBV20-1 and TRBJ1-2, with 9 bases that match TRBD1. This CDR3 spans 13 amino acids. V dropped 2 bases and J dropped 8; count of bases not matched to a gene: 6. Germline loops: CDR1 DFQATT, CDR2 SNEGSKA (reference sequence). The CDR3 DNA reads as TGCAGTGCTAGACTACCGGACAGGGGAGGCTACACCTTC. Amino acids: CSARLPDRGGYTF.

The V gene is TRBV7-8, the J gene TRBJ2-6; 7 bases agree with TRBD1. Trimming cost V 5 bases and J 0 bases; bases outside gene matches: 10. The germline V gene encodes CDR1 SGHVS and CDR2 FQNEAQ. This CDR3 is 18 amino acids long. CDR3 bases: TGTGCCAGCAGCCTACAGACAGGGTACAGCTCTGGGGCCAACGTCCTGACTTTC. This encodes CASSLQTGYSSGANVLTF.

This clonotype came up many times. This rearrangement joins TRBV5-1 to TRBJ2-7, with 9 bases that match TRBD2. V lost 5 bases to trimming and J lost 7 bases; unmatched junction nucleotides: 4. The CDR3 spans 12 residues. Germline CDR1 SGHRS, CDR2 YFSETQ. CDR3 bases: TGCGCCAGCAGGGCGAGCGGGAGGGAGCAGTACTTC. Its translation is CASRASGREQYF.

The chain links TRBV24-1 to TRBJ2-5, with TRBD2 as a possible D gene (6 bases). The CDR3 has 13 residues. Germline V gene data show CDR1 as KGHDR and CDR2 as SFDVKD. V shed 5 bases and J shed 1 base, with 7 bases lying between them. CDR3 loop: CATSAGGQETQYF. For the CDR3, the DNA is TGTGCCACCAGTGCCGGGGGCCAAGAGACCCAGTACTTC.

With regard to this clonotype: With a much larger clone just one base away, this may be a read error. The J gene is TRBJ2-5, the V gene TRBV7-6; D uncertain. The CDR3 runs 13 residues. The germline V gene encodes CDR1 SGHVS and CDR2 FNYEAQ. V shed 0 bases and J shed 5 bases, with 7 bases lying between them. The CDR3 protein is CASSLAGLETQYF. The DNA of the CDR3 is TGTGCCAGCAGCTTAGCGGGATTGGAGACCCAGTACTTC.

This clonotype was seen more than once but under ten times. J is TRBJ2-1 and V is TRBV3-1, with D maybe TRBD2 (6 bases). Trimming removed 3 bases from V and 5 bases from J, with 11 bases in between. CDR3 length: 14 residues. The V gene's germline CDR1 is LGHDT and CDR2 YNNKEL (reference sequence). The DNA for the CDR3 is TGTGCCAGCAGCCAGGGACTGGAAAACAATGAGCAGTTCTTC. It is translated as CASSQGLENNEQFF.

This rearrangement joins TRBV6-1 to TRBJ1-1; no clear D. CDR1 MNHNS and CDR2 SASEGT come from the germline V gene. V lost 4 bases and J 10 bases, leaving 16 bases between the germline ends. The CDR3 loop spans 13 amino acids. The CDR3 protein is CASSGLFPSSAFF. CDR3 in DNA: TGTGCCAGCAGTGGACTTTTCCCCAGCTCAGCTTTCTTT.

V and J are TRBV30 and TRBJ1-6; D is uncertain. Germline V gene data show CDR1 as GTSNPN and CDR2 as SVGIG (reference sequence). CDR3 length equals 13 residues. V was shortened by 1 base and J by 7 bases, with 8 bases between the two germline ends. The CDR3 DNA reads as TGTGCCTGGAGTGAACAGCGGAATTCACCCCTCCACTTT. Protein product: CAWSEQRNSPLHF.

Remarks on this clonotype: Since a much larger clone is just one base distant, this may be a read error. V and J are TRBV2 and TRBJ2-1; D is uncertain. CDR3 size: 11 residues. In germline, CDR1 is SNHLY, CDR2 FYNNEI. Trimming shortened V by 5 bases and J by 5 bases, and 4 bases separated the two germline ends. The CDR3 DNA is TGTGCCAGCAGTCACCACAATGAGCAGTTCTTC. As protein: CASSHHNEQFF. Full variable domain (rest looked up from reference TRBV2 and TRBJ2-1): EPEVTQTPSHQVTQMGQEVILRCVPISNHLYFYWYRQILGQKVEFLVSFYNNEISEKSEIFDDQFSVERPDGSNFTLKIRSTKLEDSAMYFCASSHHNEQFFGPGTRLTVL.

This clonotype was counted ten times or more. The chain employs TRBV18 and TRBJ1-1, with TRBD1 matching over 9 bases. The ends lost 3 bases at V and 4 bases at J; junction bases unmatched: 6. Germline CDR1 and CDR2: KGHSH and LQKENI. The CDR3 runs 15 residues. The DNA of the CDR3 is TGTGCCAGCTCACCCGGGACAGGGTTAAGCACTGAAGCTTTCTTT. Its translation: CASSPGTGLSTEAFF.

The CDR3 DNA sequence: TGTGCCAGCAGCTCTCAACAGGGATGGGGGGAGCAGTTCTTC. Amino acid sequence: CASSSQQGWGEQFF. The V gene is TRBV7-9, the J gene TRBJ2-1; D might be TRBD1 (6 bases). Trimming cost V 4 bases and J 10 bases, with 17 bases left between them. The CDR3 is 14 residues long. Per the germline V gene, CDR1 is SEHNR and CDR2 is FQNEAQ (reference sequence).

The chain combines TRBV3-1 with TRBJ2-3; 9 bases map to TRBD1. CDR3 length equals 15 residues. The germline CDR1 and CDR2 sequences are LGHDT and YNNKEL (reference sequence). V lost 3 bases, J lost 4 bases, and 5 bases stayed unmatched. CDR3 sequence: CASSQRTGDADTQYF. The CDR3 nucleotides are TGTGCCAGCAGCCAGCGGACAGGGGACGCAGATACGCAGTATTTT.

The J gene is TRBJ2-1, the V gene TRBV29-1, with D possibly matching TRBD1 (5 bases). V was pared by 6 bases and J by 4 bases, with 10 bases between. Germline V gene data show CDR1 as SQVTM and CDR2 as ANQGSEA. CDR3 length equals 12 residues. In DNA, the CDR3 is TGCAGCGTGACAGAAGTTTACAATGAGCAGTTCTTC. Its translation is CSVTEVYNEQFF.

The V call is TRBV5-4, the J call TRBJ1-5; D remains ambiguous. Germline CDR1 reads SGHNT; CDR2 reads YYREEE (reference sequence). Deletions cut 0 bases from V and 7 bases from J, with 5 bases between. The CDR3 covers 12 residues. CDR3 sequence: CASSLDDQPQHF. Here the CDR3 DNA reads TGTGCCAGCAGCTTGGACGACCAGCCCCAGCATTTT.

The chain combines TRBV6-1 with TRBJ1-1, with unresolved D. The CDR3 has 14 amino acids. V was cut by 4 bases and J by 0 bases, with 9 bases left in between. Germline V gene data show CDR1 as MNHNS and CDR2 as SASEGT. CDR3 protein: CASSVEGLNTEAFF. The DNA for the CDR3 is TGTGCCAGCAGTGTGGAGGGCCTGAACACTGAAGCTTTCTTT.

This clonotype was seen at least ten times. V is TRBV20-1 and J is TRBJ1-2, with 12 bases lining up with TRBD1. The CDR3 spans 14 residues. Germline V CDR1 and CDR2: DFQATT, SNEGSKA (reference sequence). J lost 6 bases, V lost 3 bases, and 5 bases had no gene match. CDR3 nucleotide sequence: TGCAGTGCTAGGGGGACAGGGGGCGTGGATGGCTACACCTTC. Translation: CSARGTGGVDGYTF.

The chain is built from TRBV20-1 and TRBJ1-1, with 7 bases fitting TRBD1. Germline lookup yields CDR1 DFQATT and CDR2 SNEGSKA (reference sequence). After removal of 3 bases from V and 4 bases from J, the junction contained 11 bases not matched to a gene. This CDR3 region has 15 residues. The DNA of the CDR3 is TGCAGTGCTAGCCGGACAGGCCTTTTGCGCACTGAAGCTTTCTTT. Translation gives CSASRTGLLRTEAFF.

The chain has TRBV7-9 and TRBJ1-2, with 7 positions matching TRBD1. CDR3 size: 16 residues. The germline V gene has CDR1 SEHNR and CDR2 FQNEAQ (reference sequence). V lost 3 bases, J lost 6 bases, and 13 bases stayed unmatched. CDR3 amino acids: CASSFFPADRLNGYTF. CDR3 in DNA: TGTGCCAGCAGCTTTTTCCCCGCGGACAGGCTCAATGGCTACACCTTC.

A few counts support this clonotype. This chain links TRBV19 with TRBJ2-1; 11 bases are shared with TRBD2. V dropped 3 bases and J dropped 5; count of bases not matched to a gene: 9. Germline CDR1 is LNHDA and CDR2 is SQIVND (reference sequence). The CDR3 runs to 17 residues. For the CDR3, the DNA is TGTGCCAGTAGTATTGGGACTAGCGGAAGACTAAACAATGAGCAGTTCTTC. Translated, it gives CASSIGTSGRLNNEQFF.

The chain has TRBV6-1 and TRBJ2-3; tentative D call: TRBD2 (6 bases). Deletions cut 1 base from V and 4 bases from J, with 6 bases between. CDR1 is MNHNS and CDR2 is SASEGT in the germline V gene. The CDR3 spans 13 residues. The CDR3 coding sequence is TGTGCCAGCAGTGAAGGGGGGGCAGATACGCAGTATTTT. It yields the protein CASSEGGADTQYF.

This clonotype was seen ten or more times. The V call is TRBV20-1, the J call TRBJ2-5, with D hard to call. There are 13 residues in the CDR3. Trimming pared 4 bases from V and 0 bases from J, leaving 9 bases between. Per the germline V gene, CDR1 is DFQATT and CDR2 is SNEGSKA (reference sequence). The CDR3 DNA follows: TGCAGTGCTAATGGTGGTTACCAAGAGACCCAGTACTTC. This translates into CSANGGYQETQYF.

This chain joins TRBV15 and TRBJ1-2, with D possibly matching TRBD1 (5 bases). This CDR3 is 16 amino acids long. Germline CDR1 is LNHNV and CDR2 is YYDKDF (reference sequence). The V end was cut by 3 bases, the J end by 0 bases, with 14 bases between. CDR3 sequence reads: CATSREGQGANYGYTF. The CDR3 coding sequence is TGTGCCACCAGCAGGGAGGGGCAGGGAGCTAACTATGGCTACACCTTC.

The gene calls are TRBV7-9 and TRBJ1-5, with D unresolved. Trimming took off 1 base at V and 3 bases at J, with 7 bases between the two ends. From germline, CDR1 is SEHNR and CDR2 FQNEAQ (reference sequence). This CDR3 has 14 amino acids. CDR3 in DNA: TGTGCCAGCAGCTTAGGGGGATACAATCAGCCCCAGCATTTT. Amino acid sequence: CASSLGGYNQPQHF.

This clonotype was seen ten or more times. This chain joins TRBV18 and TRBJ1-3; no clear D. CDR3 length equals 15 residues. The V end was cut by 4 bases, the J end by 0 bases, with 10 bases between. Germline CDR1 and CDR2: KGHSH and LQKENI. The CDR3 loop reads CASSLGDSSGNTIYF. CDR3 nucleotide sequence: TGTGCCAGCTCACTTGGAGATTCCTCTGGAAACACCATATATTTT.

This clonotype was seen a single time. The chain recombines TRBV18 with TRBJ1-2; D gene ambiguous. Germline V gene lookup returns CDR1 KGHSH and CDR2 LQKENI. This CDR3 region has 14 residues. V shed 0 bases and J shed 5 bases, with 10 bases lying between them. CDR3 protein: CASSPPKDGYGYTF. The CDR3 DNA follows: TGTGCCAGCTCACCACCAAAGGACGGATATGGCTACACCTTC.

V gene TRBV10-3 combines with J gene TRBJ2-7; the D gene is possibly TRBD1 (5 bases). The CDR3 is 15 residues long. Trimming pared 1 base from V and 4 bases from J, leaving 14 bases between. Germline lookup yields CDR1 ENHRY and CDR2 SYGVKD. CDR3 bases: TGTGCCATCAGTGAGTTGGTGGCAGGGAAATACGAGCAGTACTTC. Amino acid sequence: CAISELVAGKYEQYF.

This clonotype was seen at least ten times. The chain combines TRBV20-1 with TRBJ2-3; 15 nucleotides agree with TRBD2. The germline gives CDR1 DFQATT, CDR2 SNEGSKA (reference sequence). J gave up 4 bases and V 6 bases, and 8 bases lay outside the gene matches. The CDR3 is 16 residues long. CDR3: CSATRTSGGVADTQYF. The CDR3 region has the DNA TGCAGTGCCACCCGGACTAGCGGGGGGGTAGCAGATACGCAGTATTTT.

This clonotype appeared many times. This chain connects TRBV18 to TRBJ2-2; D unclear. Germline CDR1 and CDR2: KGHSH and LQKENI. Trimming stripped 3 bases from V and 0 bases from J, with 11 bases between. This CDR3 has 16 residues. The CDR3 DNA is TGTGCCAGCTCACCGTCAGATCTTGCGAACACCGGGGAGCTGTTTTTT. It encodes CASSPSDLANTGELFF.

The gene calls are TRBV29-1 and TRBJ2-1; no firm D call. The CDR3 loop spans 14 amino acids. V shed 4 bases and J shed 0 bases, with 10 bases lying between them. The germline CDR1 and CDR2 sequences are SQVTM and ANQGSEA. Written as DNA, the CDR3 is TGCAGCGTTGCTATCGAGAACTCCTACAATGAGCAGTTCTTC. Protein product: CSVAIENSYNEQFF.

This clonotype came up once. The chain links TRBV2 to TRBJ2-1, with TRBD2 matching 10 bases. Germline V CDR1 and CDR2: SNHLY, FYNNEI. The CDR3 has 16 residues. Losses at the gene ends were 6 bases for V and 2 bases for J; bases not matched to a gene: 7. The CDR3, as DNA: TGTGCCAGCAGGCTACTAGCGGGGTTGACCTACAATGAGCAGTTCTTC. Translation gives CASRLLAGLTYNEQFF.